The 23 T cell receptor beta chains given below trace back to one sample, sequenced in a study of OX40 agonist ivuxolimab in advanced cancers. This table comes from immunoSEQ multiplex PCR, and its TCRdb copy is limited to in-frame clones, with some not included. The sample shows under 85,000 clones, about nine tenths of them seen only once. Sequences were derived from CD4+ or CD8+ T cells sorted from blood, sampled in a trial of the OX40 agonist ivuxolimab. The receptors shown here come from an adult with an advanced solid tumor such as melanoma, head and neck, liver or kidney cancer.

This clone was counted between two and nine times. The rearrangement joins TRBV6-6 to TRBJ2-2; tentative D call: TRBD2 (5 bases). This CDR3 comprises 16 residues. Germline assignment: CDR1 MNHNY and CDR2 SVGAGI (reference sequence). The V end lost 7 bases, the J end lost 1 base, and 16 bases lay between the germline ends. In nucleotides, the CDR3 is TGTGCCAGCACTAAAACACGAGGGAAGAACACCGGGGAGCTGTTTTTT. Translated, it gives CASTKTRGKNTGELFF.

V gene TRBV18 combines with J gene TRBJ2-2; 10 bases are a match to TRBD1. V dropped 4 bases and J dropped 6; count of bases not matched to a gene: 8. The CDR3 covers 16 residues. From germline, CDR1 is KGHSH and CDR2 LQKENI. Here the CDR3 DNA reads TGTGCCAGCTCACAACCCGACAGGGGGCGCGCCGGGGAGCTGTTTTTT. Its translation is CASSQPDRGRAGELFF.

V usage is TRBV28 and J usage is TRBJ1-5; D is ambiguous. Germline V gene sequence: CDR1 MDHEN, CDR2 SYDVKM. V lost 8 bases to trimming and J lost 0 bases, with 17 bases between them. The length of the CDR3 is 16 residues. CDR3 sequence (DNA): TGTGCCAGCGGGCGGGTGCCCGTGTATAGCAATCAGCCCCAGCATTTT. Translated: CASGRVPVYSNQPQHF.

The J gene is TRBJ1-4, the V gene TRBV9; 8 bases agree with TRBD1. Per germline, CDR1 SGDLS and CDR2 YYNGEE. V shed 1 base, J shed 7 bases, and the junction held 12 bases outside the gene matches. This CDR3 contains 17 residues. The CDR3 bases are TGTGCCAGCAGCGTAAACACAGGGGGACTTTCTGGTGAAAAACTGTTTTTT. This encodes CASSVNTGGLSGEKLFF. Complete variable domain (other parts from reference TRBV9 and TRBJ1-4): DSGVTQTPKHLITATGQRVTLRCSPRSGDLSVYWYQQSLDQGLQFLIQYYNGEERAKGNILERFSAQQFPDLHSELNLSSLELGDSALYFCASSVNTGGLSGEKLFFGSGTQLSVL.

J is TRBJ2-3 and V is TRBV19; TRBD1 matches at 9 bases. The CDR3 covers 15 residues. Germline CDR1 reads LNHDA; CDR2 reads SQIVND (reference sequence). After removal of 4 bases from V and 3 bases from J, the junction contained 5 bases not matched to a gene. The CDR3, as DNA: TGTGCCAGTAGTACTGACAGGGGGACGACAGATACGCAGTATTTT. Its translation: CASSTDRGTTDTQYF.

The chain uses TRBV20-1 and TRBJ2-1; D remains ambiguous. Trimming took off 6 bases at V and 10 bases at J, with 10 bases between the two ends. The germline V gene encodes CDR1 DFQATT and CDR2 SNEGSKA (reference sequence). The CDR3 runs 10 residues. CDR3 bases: TGCAGTGCCCTGGGGTCGGAGCAGTTCTTC. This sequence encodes CSALGSEQFF.

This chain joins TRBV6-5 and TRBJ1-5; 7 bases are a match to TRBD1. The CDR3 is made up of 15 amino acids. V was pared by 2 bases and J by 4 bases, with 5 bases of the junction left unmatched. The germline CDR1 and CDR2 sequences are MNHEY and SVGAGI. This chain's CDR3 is CASSYQGGGNQPQHF. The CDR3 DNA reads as TGTGCCAGCAGTTACCAGGGGGGGGGAAATCAGCCCCAGCATTTT.

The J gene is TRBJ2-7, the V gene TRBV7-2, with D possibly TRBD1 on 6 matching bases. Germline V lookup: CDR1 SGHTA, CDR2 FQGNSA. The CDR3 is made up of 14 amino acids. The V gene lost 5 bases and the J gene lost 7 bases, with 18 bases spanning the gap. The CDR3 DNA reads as TGTGCCAGCAGCCTCTACAAGGAAGGGGGAGAGCAGTACTTC. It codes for CASSLYKEGGEQYF.

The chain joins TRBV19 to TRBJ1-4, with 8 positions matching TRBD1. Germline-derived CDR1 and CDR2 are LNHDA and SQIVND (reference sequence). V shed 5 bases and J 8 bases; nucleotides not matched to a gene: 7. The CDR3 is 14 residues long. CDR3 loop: CASSADRVEEKLFF. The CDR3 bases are TGTGCCAGTAGTGCGGACAGGGTCGAAGAAAAACTGTTTTTT.

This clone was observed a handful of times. The CDR3 sequence: CASSAHQGNTEAFF. The CDR3 DNA follows: TGTGCCAGTAGTGCTCATCAGGGGAACACTGAAGCTTTCTTT. J is TRBJ1-1 and V is TRBV19, with D tentatively TRBD1 (5 bases). CDR1 is LNHDA and CDR2 is SQIVND in the germline V gene (reference sequence). The CDR3 spans 14 residues. The V end was cut by 5 bases, the J end by 1 base, with 11 bases between.

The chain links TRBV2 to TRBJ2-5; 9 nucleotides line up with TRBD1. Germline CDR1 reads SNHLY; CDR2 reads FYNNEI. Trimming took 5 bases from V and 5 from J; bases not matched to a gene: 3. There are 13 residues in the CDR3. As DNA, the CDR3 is TGTGCCAGCAGTTGGACAGGGGAGGAGACCCAGTACTTC. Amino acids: CASSWTGEETQYF. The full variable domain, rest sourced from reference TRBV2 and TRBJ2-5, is EPEVTQTPSHQVTQMGQEVILRCVPISNHLYFYWYRQILGQKVEFLVSFYNNEISEKSEIFDDQFSVERPDGSNFTLKIRSTKLEDSAMYFCASSWTGEETQYFGPGTRLLVL.

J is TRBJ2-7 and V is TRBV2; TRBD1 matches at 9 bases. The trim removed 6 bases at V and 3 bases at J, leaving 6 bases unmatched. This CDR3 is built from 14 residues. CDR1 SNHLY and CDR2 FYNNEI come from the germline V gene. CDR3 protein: CASRSTGQGYEQYF. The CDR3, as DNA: TGTGCCAGCAGATCGACGGGACAGGGCTACGAGCAGTACTTC.

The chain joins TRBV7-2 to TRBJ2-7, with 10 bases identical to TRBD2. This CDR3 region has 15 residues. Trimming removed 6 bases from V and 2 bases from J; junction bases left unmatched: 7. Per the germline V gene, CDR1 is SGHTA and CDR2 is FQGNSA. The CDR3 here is CASSLQAGGAYEQYF. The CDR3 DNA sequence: TGTGCCAGCAGTCTTCAAGCGGGAGGGGCCTACGAGCAGTACTTC. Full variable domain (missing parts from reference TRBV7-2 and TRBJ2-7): GAGVSQSPSNKVTEKGKDVELRCDPISGHTALYWYRQSLGQGLEFLIYFQGNSAPDKSGLPSDRFSAERTGGSVSTLTIQRTQQEDSAVYLCASSLQAGGAYEQYFGPGTRLTVT.

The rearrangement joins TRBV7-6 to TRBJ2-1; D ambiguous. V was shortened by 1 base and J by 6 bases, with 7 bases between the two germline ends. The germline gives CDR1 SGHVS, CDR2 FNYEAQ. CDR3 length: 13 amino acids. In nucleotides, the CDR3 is TGTGCCAGCAGCTTAGTATTGGGCAATGAGCAGTTCTTC. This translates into CASSLVLGNEQFF.

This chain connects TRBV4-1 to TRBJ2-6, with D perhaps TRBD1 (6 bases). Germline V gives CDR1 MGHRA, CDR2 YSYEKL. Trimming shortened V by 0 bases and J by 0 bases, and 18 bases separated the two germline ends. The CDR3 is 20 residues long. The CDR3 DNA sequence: TGCGCCAGCAGCCAAGAATCAGGACAGTGGGTTGGCTCTGGGGCCAACGTCCTGACTTTC. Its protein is CASSQESGQWVGSGANVLTF.

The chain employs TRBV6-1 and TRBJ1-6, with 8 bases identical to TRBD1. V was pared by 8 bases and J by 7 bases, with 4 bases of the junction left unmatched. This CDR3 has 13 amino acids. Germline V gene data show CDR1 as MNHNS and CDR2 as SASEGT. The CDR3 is CASRQGANSPLHF. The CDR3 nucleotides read TGTGCCAGCCGGCAGGGGGCGAATTCACCCCTCCACTTT.

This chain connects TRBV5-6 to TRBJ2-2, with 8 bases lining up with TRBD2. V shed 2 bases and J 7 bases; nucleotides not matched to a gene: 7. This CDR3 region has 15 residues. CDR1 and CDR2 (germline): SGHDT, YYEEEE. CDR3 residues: CASSLMSGGGGELFF. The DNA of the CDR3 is TGTGCCAGCAGCTTAATGAGCGGGGGAGGCGGGGAGCTGTTTTTT.

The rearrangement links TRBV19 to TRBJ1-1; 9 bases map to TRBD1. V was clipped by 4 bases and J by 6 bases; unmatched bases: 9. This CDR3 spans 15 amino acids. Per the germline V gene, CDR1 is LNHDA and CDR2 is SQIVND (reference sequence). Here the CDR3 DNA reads TGTGCCAGTAGTACCCTAGGACAGGGGTCCTCTGAAGCTTTCTTT. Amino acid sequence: CASSTLGQGSSEAFF.

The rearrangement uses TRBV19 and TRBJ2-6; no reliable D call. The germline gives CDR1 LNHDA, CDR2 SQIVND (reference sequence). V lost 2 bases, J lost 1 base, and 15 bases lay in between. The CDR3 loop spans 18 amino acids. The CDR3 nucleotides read TGTGCCAGTAGTATAAACGGGCCCTACAATTCTGGGGCCAACGTCCTGACTTTC. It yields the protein CASSINGPYNSGANVLTF.

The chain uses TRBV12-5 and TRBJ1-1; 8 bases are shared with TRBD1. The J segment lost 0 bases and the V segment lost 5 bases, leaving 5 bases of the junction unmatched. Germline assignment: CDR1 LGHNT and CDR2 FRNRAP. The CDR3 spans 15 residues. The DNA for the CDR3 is TGTGCTAGTGGTGCCCGGACAGGGTTGAACACTGAAGCTTTCTTT. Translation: CASGARTGLNTEAFF.

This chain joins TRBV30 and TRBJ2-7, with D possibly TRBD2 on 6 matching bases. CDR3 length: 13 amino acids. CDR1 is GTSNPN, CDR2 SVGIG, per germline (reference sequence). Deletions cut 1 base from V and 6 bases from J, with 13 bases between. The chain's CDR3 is CAWSGLARGEQYF. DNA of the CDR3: TGTGCCTGGAGTGGCCTAGCGCGGGGCGAGCAGTACTTC.

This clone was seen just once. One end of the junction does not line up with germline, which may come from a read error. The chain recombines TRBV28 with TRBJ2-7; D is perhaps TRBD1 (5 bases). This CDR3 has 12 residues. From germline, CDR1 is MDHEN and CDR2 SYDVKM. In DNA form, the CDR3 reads TGTGCCAGCAAACAGGCCTCCCACGAGCAGTACTTC. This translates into CASKQASHEQYF.

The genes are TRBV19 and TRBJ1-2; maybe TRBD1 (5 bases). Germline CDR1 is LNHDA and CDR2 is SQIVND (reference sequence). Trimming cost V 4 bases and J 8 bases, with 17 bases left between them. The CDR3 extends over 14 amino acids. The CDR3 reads CASSRGPNSGGYTF. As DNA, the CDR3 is TGTGCCAGTAGTAGGGGCCCCAATTCAGGGGGCTACACCTTC.